The T cell receptor beta chain described here comes from a study of shared clonotypes between healthy human individuals (dated by TCRdb to about 2020). With regard to the full study: The cohort included three men and a couple of women between 18 and 49 years of age. Per donor, three plates each were used for CD4 naive and CD4 memory, two for CD8 naive, and one for CD8 memory. The study deeply sequenced blood TCR repertoires of roughly five healthy adults to estimate repertoire size and the extent of clonotype sharing between individuals. Different laboratories and diverse techniques were used to prepare libraries and sequence TCR repertoires, to increase sequencing depth and limit assay-specific biases. Per donor, leukapheresis produced somewhere between about 0.8 and 9.5 billion PBMCs. Findings and caveats that apply to the study as a whole: Estimated clonotype richness was generally larger for naive than for memory subsets. Rarefaction of sorted-subset datasets indicated incomplete sequencing despite the large sequencing depth. Pairwise subsampling led to the expectation that sequencing depth would affect the degree of clonotype sharing among donors. Roughly 5.2% of naive CD4, 3.5% of naive CD8, roughly 2.4% of memory CD4, and 0.35% to 0.4% of memory CD8 clonotypes were shared across several donors. The small number of donors limited the genetic and exposure-history diversity represented. Clonotypes shared by all four sorted-subset donors showed higher generation probabilities than non-shared clonotypes. Only blood was sampled, and tissue TCR repertoires likely differ from those in blood.

As concerns this clone: The antigen this receptor binds is unknown. Base qualities were left out, and no much larger clone turns up one base away.

Using the deep immunoSEQ assay, TCR CDR3 regions were amplified from genomic DNA by multiplex PCR. For each cell subset, the extracted genomic DNA was distributed evenly across all wells of several immunoSEQ 96-well plates, and each plate served as one replicate. For sorted subsets, each replicate PCR was loaded with approximately 0.2 ug genomic DNA, equivalent to 30,000 or so T cell genomes. Purified libraries were quantified with a Qubit 3.0 fluorometer, sized on a Bioanalyzer 2100, and re-quantified with the KAPA Library Quantification kit. Every immunoSEQ 96-well plate was sequenced on a separate single-read 150-cycle Illumina NextSeq 550 flow cell. The original methods were these. Because only junctional sequences without quality scores were contained in the immunoSEQ output, filtering matching that applied to full-length reads could not be performed. To assign V/J genes and CDR3, sequences were annotated using PyIR, a Python wrapper for IgBLAST v1.9, with IMGT germline references. Any read was removed if the V/J assignment was weak (E-value above 1e-6), the CDR3 was missing, or the read contained stop codons, out-of-frame junctions, or ambiguous translated residues. V3J clonotypes were defined by identical inferred V gene, J gene, and CDR3 amino acid sequence. Percentage overlap between repertoires was calculated by dividing the number of shared unique clonotypes by the size of the smaller repertoire. Repertoire richness was assessed with RTK rarefaction, the Chao1 estimator, and Recon v2.1 estimates of unobserved clonotypes. Generation probabilities for all TCRbeta clonotypes obtained by the gDNA method from a handful of donors were computed using OLGA. The table was pulled from immuneACCESS by TCRdb, which kept in-frame rearrangements only. Such tables lose some clones; where checked, under half of the loss comes from unresolved V genes, and the rest has no known cause. The DNA was the basis for D and trimming; V, J and clone size are from that table. The sample table lists about 510,000 clones, about 96% of them with a count of one. The ten top clones hold roughly 0.06% of the sample.

The donors were healthy, HIV-negative adults who had no recently reported acute infections or vaccinations. All donors were Caucasian adults living in Nashville, Tennessee, USA. CD4+ T cells were enriched through magnetic negative selection, after which naive cells were positively selected on CD45RA and the remaining negative fraction served as the memory subset. Blood was collected by leukapheresis, and PBMCs were isolated by Ficoll-Histopaque density gradient centrifugation and then cryopreserved in liquid nitrogen vapor phase. Purity and quantity of every magnetically sorted T cell population were checked by analytical flow cytometry. Each sorted fraction had its genomic DNA isolated and then quantified by UV absorbance on a Nanodrop 2000c. From its cysteine to its phenylalanine, the CDR3 spans 16 amino acids. Just CDR3 DNA is preserved here, 48 bases in frame from base 1. CDR1 MNHEY and CDR2 SMNVEV were looked up in the germline V gene (reference sequence). V sheds 5 bases and J sheds 5 bases, leaving 21 bases between their ends.

This chain is built from TRBV27 and TRBJ2-5; TRBD1 is possibly the D segment (5 matching bases). Sequenced input: naive CD4+ T cells sorted from blood. The sample's cell subset or site label, in plain terms: CD45RA+ positively selected. This clonotype was obtained from a woman between 25 and 40 years old in good health. Read as DNA, the sequence is TGTGCCAGCAGTGGGAACCCTAGGGGTGGGTCGGAGACCCAGTACTTC. This gives the protein CASSGNPRGGSETQYF.